The 14 T cell receptor beta chains listed next were all sequenced from one sample in a study of blood T cell repertoires in COVID-19. Sequencing was performed with immunoSEQ multiplex PCR; in TCRdb, only in-frame clones are kept and a portion is missing. The repertoire holds 150,000 to 200,000 clones, with approximately 82% as singletons. Sample: peripheral blood. These receptors came from a human donor with acute or convalescent COVID-19. The donor label of this sample is uncertain.

V gene TRBV29-1 combines with J gene TRBJ1-2; no clear D gene. Germline V lookup: CDR1 SQVTM, CDR2 ANQGSEA. This CDR3 region has 13 residues. V was cut by 1 base and J by 6 bases, with 12 bases left in between. The CDR3 sequence: CSVEGAGSHGYTF. The CDR3 DNA reads TGCAGCGTTGAAGGGGCGGGGAGCCATGGCTACACCTTC.

This sequence joins TRBV24-1 and TRBJ1-3; tentatively, D is TRBD1 (5 bases). Germline V lookup: CDR1 KGHDR, CDR2 SFDVKD. V was pared by 2 bases and J by 2 bases, with 9 bases between. The CDR3 extends over 15 amino acids. CDR3 sequence: CATSDSTDPGNTIYF. The CDR3 DNA reads as TGTGCCACCAGTGATTCGACAGACCCTGGAAACACCATATATTTT.

This clone was seen many times. The chain uses TRBV28 and TRBJ2-7, with TRBD1 identical over 9 bases. The CDR3 has 16 residues. Unmatched junction bases numbered 10, after V lost 7 bases and J lost 0 bases. Germline assignment: CDR1 MDHEN and CDR2 SYDVKM. The CDR3 coding sequence is TGTGCCAGCATCCCCGGGACAGGGACCAGCTCCTACGAGCAGTACTTC. Translation gives CASIPGTGTSSYEQYF.

V usage is TRBV3-1 (or the pseudogene TRBV3-2) and J usage is TRBJ2-1; TRBD2 agrees at 10 bases. V was pared by 3 bases and J by 7 bases, with 9 bases of the junction left unmatched. CDR1 LGHDT and CDR2 YNNKEL come from the germline V gene (reference sequence). The CDR3 has 16 residues. The CDR3 coding sequence is TGTGCCAGCAGCCACATTAGCGGGAGGTCAGAGAATGAGCAGTTCTTC. Protein product: CASSHISGRSENEQFF.

In DNA, the CDR3 is TGTGCCAGCAGCAACGCCAGGGTTGGGAACACTGAAGCTTTCTTT. This sequence encodes CASSNARVGNTEAFF. The rearrangement joins TRBV13 to TRBJ1-1; tentative D call: TRBD1 (5 bases). V shed 5 bases and J shed 1 base, with 14 bases lying between them. Germline V gene data show CDR1 as PRHDT and CDR2 as FYEKMQ (reference sequence). The CDR3 is 15 amino acids.

J is TRBJ2-5 and V is TRBV18; D gene unclear. The CDR3 runs to 15 residues. V was shortened by 0 bases and J by 5 bases, with 13 bases between the two germline ends. The germline CDR1 and CDR2 sequences are KGHSH and LQKENI. CDR3 nucleotide sequence: TGTGCCAGCTCACCACCGTCCCAGCGAAGGGAGACCCAGTACTTC. Translated: CASSPPSQRRETQYF.

The chain recombines TRBV6-5 with TRBJ1-4; D possibly corresponds to TRBD1 (6 bases). Germline assignment: CDR1 MNHEY and CDR2 SVGAGI. V lost 2 bases to trimming and J lost 7 bases, with 14 bases between them. The CDR3 is made up of 15 amino acids. The CDR3 bases are TGTGCCAGCAGTTACACCGGGACACAGGGTGAAAAACTGTTTTTT. Encoded protein: CASSYTGTQGEKLFF.

CDR3 protein: CASRATGPYNSPLHF. DNA for the CDR3: TGTGCCAGCAGGGCGACAGGCCCCTATAATTCACCCCTCCACTTT. This chain links TRBV6-5 with TRBJ1-6; tentative D call: TRBD1 (6 bases). The length of the CDR3 is 15 residues. V was trimmed by 6 bases and J by 2 bases, leaving 11 bases between them. The germline V gene has CDR1 MNHEY and CDR2 SVGAGI.

CDR3 region: CASSWPGGAAFF. The CDR3 DNA is TGTGCCAGCAGTTGGCCAGGGGGCGCCGCTTTCTTT. The chain joins TRBV6-6 to TRBJ1-1, with TRBD1 matching 8 bases. CDR1 MNHNY and CDR2 SVGAGI come from the germline V gene (reference sequence). J gave up 11 bases and V 4 bases, and 6 bases lay outside the gene matches. This CDR3 has 12 residues.

The chain links TRBV5-1 to TRBJ2-1; possible D gene TRBD2, 5 bases. The CDR3 runs 15 residues. The germline V gene has CDR1 SGHRS and CDR2 YFSETQ. The V end lost 4 bases, the J end lost 8 bases, and 19 bases lay between the germline ends. The CDR3 nucleotides are TGCGCCAGCAGCCCCGGCCTCGGGATGCGGGATGAGCAGTTCTTC. It codes for CASSPGLGMRDEQFF.

The V and J genes are TRBV11-2 and TRBJ2-1; no firm D call. Germline values: CDR1 SGHAT, CDR2 FQNNGV. This CDR3 comprises 16 residues. Trimming shortened V by 0 bases and J by 6 bases, and 15 bases separated the two germline ends. The CDR3 reads CASSLDARSQFNEQFF. CDR3 in DNA: TGTGCCAGCAGCTTAGACGCTAGATCTCAGTTCAATGAGCAGTTCTTC.

The V and J genes are TRBV6-1 and TRBJ1-5; D might be TRBD1 (5 bases). Trimming took 3 bases from V and 6 from J, leaving 12 bases between them. Germline V gene sequence: CDR1 MNHNS, CDR2 SASEGT. This CDR3 is 14 amino acids long. CDR3 DNA: TGTGCCAGCAGTGATGGCAGGAGGGGTCAGCCCCAGCATTTT. Encoded protein: CASSDGRRGQPQHF.

The chain joins TRBV11-1 to TRBJ2-3; perhaps TRBD1 as D (6 bases). The CDR3 contains 15 residues. Trimming removed 5 bases from V and 9 bases from J, with 21 bases in between. Germline V CDR1 and CDR2: SGHAT, FQDESV (reference sequence). CDR3 protein: CASSPGQNRDPTQYF. The CDR3 coding sequence is TGTGCCAGCAGCCCGGGACAAAACCGGGACCCAACGCAGTATTTT.

As for this clone: Other DNA sequences within the sample encode an identical CDR3. This rearrangement joins TRBV6-5 to TRBJ1-1, with D perhaps TRBD1 (6 bases). From germline, CDR1 is MNHEY and CDR2 SVGAGI. CDR3 size: 15 residues. With 0 bases removed from V and 1 base from J, the gap between germline ends came to 9 bases. CDR3 coding DNA: TGTGCCAGCAGTTACTCGACCAGGGGGAACACTGAAGCTTTCTTT. Its translation is CASSYSTRGNTEAFF.